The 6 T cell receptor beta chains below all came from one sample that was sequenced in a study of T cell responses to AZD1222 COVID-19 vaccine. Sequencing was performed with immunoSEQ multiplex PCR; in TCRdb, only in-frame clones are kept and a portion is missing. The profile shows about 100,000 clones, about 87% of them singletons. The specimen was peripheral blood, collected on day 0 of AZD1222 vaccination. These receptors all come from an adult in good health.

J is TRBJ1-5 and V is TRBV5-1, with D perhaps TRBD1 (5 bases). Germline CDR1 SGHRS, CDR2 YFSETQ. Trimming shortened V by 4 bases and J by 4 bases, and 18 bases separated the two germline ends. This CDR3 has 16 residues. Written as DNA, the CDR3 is TGCGCCAGCAGCCCGCTCGGGACCGAAGTGAATCAGCCCCAGCATTTT. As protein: CASSPLGTEVNQPQHF.

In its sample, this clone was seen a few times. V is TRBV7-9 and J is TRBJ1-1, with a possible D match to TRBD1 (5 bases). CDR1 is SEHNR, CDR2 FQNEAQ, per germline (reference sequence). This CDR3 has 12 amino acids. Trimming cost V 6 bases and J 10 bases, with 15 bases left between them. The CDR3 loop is CASSLERGTAFF. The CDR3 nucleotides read TGTGCCAGCAGTCTCGAGAGAGGGACAGCTTTCTTT.

The CDR3 DNA is TGCGCCAGCAGCTGGGGGGGGACTTCCCCCCAGTACGAGCAGTACTTC. Translated: CASSWGGTSPQYEQYF. The V call is TRBV5-1, the J call TRBJ2-7; TRBD2 matches at 7 bases. The trim removed 3 bases at V and 4 bases at J, leaving 13 bases unmatched. The CDR3 spans 16 residues. Germline V gene sequence: CDR1 SGHRS, CDR2 YFSETQ.

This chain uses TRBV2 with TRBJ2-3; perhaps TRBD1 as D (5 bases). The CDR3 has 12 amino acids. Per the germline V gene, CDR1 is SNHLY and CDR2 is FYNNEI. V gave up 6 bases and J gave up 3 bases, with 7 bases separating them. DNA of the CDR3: TGTGCCAGCAGAGGGGATACAGATACGCAGTATTTT. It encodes CASRGDTDTQYF.

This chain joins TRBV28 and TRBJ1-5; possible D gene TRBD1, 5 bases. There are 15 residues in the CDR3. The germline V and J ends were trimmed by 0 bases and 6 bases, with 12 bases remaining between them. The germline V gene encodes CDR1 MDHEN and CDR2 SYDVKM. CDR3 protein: CASSLWGREGQPQHF. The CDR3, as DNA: TGTGCCAGCAGTTTATGGGGCAGGGAGGGTCAGCCCCAGCATTTT.

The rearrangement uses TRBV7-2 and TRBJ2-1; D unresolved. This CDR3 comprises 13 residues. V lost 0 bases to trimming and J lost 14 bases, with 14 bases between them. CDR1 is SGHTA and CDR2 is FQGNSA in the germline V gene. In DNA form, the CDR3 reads TGTGCCAGCAGCTTAGCGGAAGACCGCAGAAAGTTCTTC. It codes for CASSLAEDRRKFF.